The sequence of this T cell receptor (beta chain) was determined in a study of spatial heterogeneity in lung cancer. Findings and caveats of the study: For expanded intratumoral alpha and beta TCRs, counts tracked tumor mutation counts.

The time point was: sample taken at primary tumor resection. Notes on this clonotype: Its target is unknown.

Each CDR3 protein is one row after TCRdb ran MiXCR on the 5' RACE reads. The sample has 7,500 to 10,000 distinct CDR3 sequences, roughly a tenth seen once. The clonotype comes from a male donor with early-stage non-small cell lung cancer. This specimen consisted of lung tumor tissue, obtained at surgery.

This CDR3 reads CASRTGALTGELFF. CDR3 coding DNA: TGTGCCAGTCGGACAGGGGCTCTCACCGGGGAGCTGTTTTTT. The rearrangement links TRBV6-6 to TRBJ2-2; 9 nucleotides align to TRBD1. The CDR3 extends over 14 amino acids. Germline V gives CDR1 MNHNY, CDR2 SVGAGI (reference sequence). V gave up 9 bases and J gave up 4 bases; unmatched junction bases: 6.